The source of this T cell receptor beta chain is a study of blood T cell repertoires in COVID-19. Study-level background: Donors in the United States, Italy and Spain gave samples during acute or convalescent COVID-19. Sources were T cells, B-cell-depleted T cells, or PBMCs; the material itself was cDNA or gDNA.

As processed by the authors: Estimation of nucleated cell counts relied on the amplification of reference gene primers. The table came from immunoSEQ multiplex PCR; TCRdb's copy has only in-frame clones and leaves some out. V, J and clone size are taken as reported in that table, and D and trimming were inferred from the DNA itself. The table records fewer than 150,000 clones, roughly 86% of them present only once. This CDR3 region has 13 residues. Trimming stripped 2 bases from V and 3 bases from J, with 6 bases between. Germline V gene data show CDR1 as KGHSH and CDR2 as LQKENI. The TCR was taken from a woman between 50 and 59 years old who had recovered from COVID-19. The material sequenced was peripheral blood. The V and J genes are TRBV18 and TRBJ2-3; no clear D. In nucleotides, the CDR3 is TGTGCCAGCTCACCAAGTCAGACAGATACGCAGTATTTT. Translation gives CASSPSQTDTQYF.